These 14 T cell receptor beta chains share one sample of origin, sequenced in a study of CD8 T cells in ankylosing spondylitis. Whole-study results and caveats: A TCR beta motif of 8 or 9 highly homologous variants appeared characteristic of ankylosing spondylitis blood.

No antigen has been identified for these receptors. Using its own MiXCR run on the 5' RACE reads, TCRdb lists one record per CDR3 protein. The table shows fewer than 500,000 distinct CDR3 sequences, with under 25% occurring only once. Material for sequencing was blood, either unsorted or a sorted T cell fraction (not recorded which). The receptors were gathered from a male donor with ankylosing spondylitis.

Of note for this clonotype: The junction does not match germline at one end; this may be a read error. This sequence joins TRBV7-8 and TRBJ1-3; D unclear. The CDR3 is 14 residues long. Germline V lookup: CDR1 SGHVS, CDR2 FQNEAQ. The CDR3, as DNA: TGTGCTAGCACCCTGCGGGGCTCTGGAAACACCATATATTTT. Its translation: CASTLRGSGNTIYF.

This clonotype turned up a few times. CDR3 nucleotides: TGTGCCAGCAGCTTAGAGGGGCGCCAAAACATTCAGTACTTC. Its translation is CASSLEGRQNIQYF. The V gene is TRBV7-2, the J gene TRBJ2-4; perhaps TRBD1 as D (5 bases). The CDR3 is made up of 14 amino acids. Trimming left V 1 base short and J 5 bases short, with 9 bases between. Germline V gene lookup returns CDR1 SGHTA and CDR2 FQGNSA.

This clonotype appeared a few times. The chain employs TRBV5-1 and TRBJ2-5; 12 nucleotides agree with TRBD2. The germline V gene encodes CDR1 SGHRS and CDR2 YFSETQ. The junction had 6 bases not matched to a gene; V was cut back by 3 bases and J by 0 bases. This CDR3 is built from 17 residues. CDR3: CASSWVGTSGYQETQYF. In DNA, the CDR3 is TGCGCCAGCAGCTGGGTTGGGACTAGCGGGTACCAAGAGACCCAGTACTTC.

This clonotype turned up a few times. The chain recombines TRBV5-5 with TRBJ2-3, with TRBD2 matching 12 bases. This CDR3 is 16 amino acids long. Germline V gene data show CDR1 as SGHKS and CDR2 as YYEKEE (reference sequence). With 4 bases clipped from V and 5 bases from J, the junction kept 8 bases outside the gene matches. The CDR3 bases are TGTGCCAGCAGCGCCGGGACTAGCGGGCCCGTAGATACGCAGTATTTT. Residues: CASSAGTSGPVDTQYF.

CDR3 sequence reads: CASVGGGGRNQPQHF. DNA for the CDR3: TGTGCCAGCGTGGGGGGGGGAGGACGCAATCAGCCCCAGCATTTT. The chain employs TRBV12-3 or TRBV12-4 and TRBJ1-5, with D possibly matching TRBD1 (5 bases). The V end was cut by 8 bases, the J end by 2 bases, with 16 bases between. This CDR3 comprises 15 residues.

The chain links TRBV7-9 to TRBJ2-2; D might be TRBD1 (6 bases). V lost 3 bases and J lost 5, with 13 bases in between. Germline assignment: CDR1 SEHNR and CDR2 FQNEAQ (reference sequence). The CDR3 is made up of 15 amino acids. In DNA form, the CDR3 reads TGTGCCAGCAGCTTTATACAGGGCGGGACCGGGGAGCTGTTTTTT. The encoded protein is CASSFIQGGTGELFF.

This clonotype showed up just a few times. This chain joins TRBV28 and TRBJ2-7, with D maybe TRBD2 (5 bases). The CDR3 contains 14 residues. Trimming pared 6 bases from V and 3 bases from J, leaving 15 bases between. From germline, CDR1 is MDHEN and CDR2 SYDVKM. Here the CDR3 DNA reads TGTGCCAGCAGACCCGGGAACCCCTACTACGAGCAGTACTTC. Translation gives CASRPGNPYYEQYF.

This clonotype has more than one count but fewer than ten. DNA of the CDR3: TGCGCCAGCAGCTTGGAGGGCCGGAAAACCTACGAGCAGTACTTC. Translating it yields CASSLEGRKTYEQYF. The chain recombines TRBV5-1 with TRBJ2-7; D is unclear. V was shortened by 0 bases and J by 2 bases, with 12 bases between the two germline ends. This CDR3 region has 15 residues. Germline assignment: CDR1 SGHRS and CDR2 YFSETQ.

The J gene is TRBJ2-6, the V gene TRBV7-8; 9 positions agree with TRBD1. CDR1 is SGHVS and CDR2 is FQNEAQ in the germline V gene. CDR3 length: 18 amino acids. V gave up 7 bases and J gave up 0 bases; unmatched junction bases: 10. The CDR3 region is CASNRATGGISGANVLTF. The DNA for the CDR3 is TGTGCCAGCAACCGAGCCACAGGGGGCATCTCTGGGGCCAACGTCCTGACTTTC.

The chain is built from TRBV28 and TRBJ2-1, with D possibly matching TRBD1 (7 bases). The CDR3 length is 15 residues. The V gene's germline CDR1 is MDHEN and CDR2 SYDVKM. Deletions cut 6 bases from V and 6 bases from J, with 18 bases between. CDR3: CASRPTGAGGNEQFF. Here the CDR3 DNA reads TGTGCCAGCAGACCAACAGGGGCCGGGGGCAATGAGCAGTTCTTC.

This rearrangement joins TRBV7-9 to TRBJ2-7; TRBD1 aligns across 9 bases. CDR3 length: 16 residues. Germline CDR1 SEHNR, CDR2 FQNEAQ (reference sequence). V lost 5 bases, J lost 2 bases, and 10 bases stayed unmatched. The CDR3 here is CASSVTGTGRTYEQYF. The CDR3 DNA is TGTGCCAGCAGCGTCACCGGGACAGGGAGGACCTACGAGCAGTACTTC.

The genes are TRBV11-2 and TRBJ1-1; the D is unclear. The CDR3 totals 14 residues. Trimming shortened V by 1 base and J by 1 base, and 7 bases separated the two germline ends. Looked up from germline, CDR1 is SGHAT and CDR2 is FQNNGV. CDR3 in DNA: TGTGCCAGCAGCTTAGCACCAGGGAACACTGAAGCTTTCTTT. Protein: CASSLAPGNTEAFF. Combining the CDR3 with reference TRBV11-2 and TRBJ1-1 gives the whole variable domain EAGVAQSPRYKIIEKRQSVAFWCNPISGHATLYWYQQILGQGPKLLIQFQNNGVVDDSQLPKDRFSAERLKGVDSTLKIQPAKLEDSAVYLCASSLAPGNTEAFFGQGTRLTVV.

The chain links TRBV24-1 to TRBJ2-6; D gene uncertain. The CDR3 is 15 amino acids. Trimming stripped 4 bases from V and 0 bases from J, with 6 bases between. Germline CDR1 is KGHDR and CDR2 is SFDVKD. The CDR3: CATSEAGSGANVLTF. The CDR3 DNA reads TGTGCCACCAGTGAAGCAGGCTCTGGGGCCAACGTCCTGACTTTC.

This clonotype occurred many times. The chain is built from TRBV29-1 and TRBJ1-2; the D gene is possibly TRBD1 (6 bases). V lost 4 bases and J 4 bases, leaving 19 bases between the germline ends. The CDR3 has 15 residues. The V gene's germline CDR1 is SQVTM and CDR2 ANQGSEA. Here the CDR3 DNA reads TGCAGCGTTGGACGGACCGGACGGGGGGCCTATGGCTACACCTTC. This translates into CSVGRTGRGAYGYTF.